In this sample, the clone carrying this T cell receptor (beta chain) turned up a few times. What it recognizes is unknown. The sample originates from a study of post-analysis software for immune sequencing data. Study-wide results and caveats: There were five or six TRBV segments more frequent in patients than controls, and TRBV5-6, TRBV5-1 and TRBV20-1 were among them.

The CDR3 runs to 15 residues. Trimming cost V 7 bases and J 9 bases, with 22 bases left between them. Germline V gene sequence: CDR1 MNHEY, CDR2 SMNVEV (reference sequence). The library was made from cDNA and included unique molecular identifiers. TCRdb re-derived calls from the PCR reads in MiXCR, one entry per CDR3 protein. The table has about 800,000 distinct CDR3 sequences, roughly 30% seen once; the top ten hold around 0.6%. The TCR comes from a girl aged 10-17 years with multiple sclerosis. The rearrangement joins TRBV27 to TRBJ2-1; D perhaps matches TRBD2 (6 bases). The specimen was blood. CDR3 loop: CASTLTSTGTREQFF. CDR3 in DNA: TGTGCCAGCACCCTCACTAGCACGGGGACCCGTGAGCAGTTCTTC.